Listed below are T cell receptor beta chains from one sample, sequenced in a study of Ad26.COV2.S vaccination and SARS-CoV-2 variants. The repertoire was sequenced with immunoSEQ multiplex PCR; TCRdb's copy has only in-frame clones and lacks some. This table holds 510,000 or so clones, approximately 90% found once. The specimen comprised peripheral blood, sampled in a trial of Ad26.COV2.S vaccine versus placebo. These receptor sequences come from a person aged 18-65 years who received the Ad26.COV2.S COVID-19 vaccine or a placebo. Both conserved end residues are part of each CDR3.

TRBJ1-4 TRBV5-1 CASSLGGLTGREKLFF
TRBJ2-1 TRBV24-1 CATSDPAGTGGDREFF
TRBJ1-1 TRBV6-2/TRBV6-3 CASSYRQAMNTEAFF
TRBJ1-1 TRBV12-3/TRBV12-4 CASSPWGTEAFF
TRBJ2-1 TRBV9 CASSVYPGTSGSYNEQFF
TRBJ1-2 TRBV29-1 CSVEVRMSYTF
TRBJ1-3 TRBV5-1 CASSSEGSLGNTIYF
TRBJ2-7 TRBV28 CASSALRRATSYEQYF
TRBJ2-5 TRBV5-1 CASRRGSGETQYF
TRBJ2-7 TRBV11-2 CATSRIPSGQGAKNEQYF
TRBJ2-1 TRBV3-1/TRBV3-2 CASSLAGQFNEQFF
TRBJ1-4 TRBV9 CASSNSGTGVEKLFF
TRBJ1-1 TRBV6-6 CASSPLSNTEAFF
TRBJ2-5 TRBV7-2 CASSLSSGLGQETQYF
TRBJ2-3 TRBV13 CASSLGSGGWTDTQYF
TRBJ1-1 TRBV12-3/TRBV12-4 CASSPRVEKEAFF
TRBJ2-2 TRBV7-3 CASSLREGLAGSSGELFF
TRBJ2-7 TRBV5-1 CASADQGQSYEQYF
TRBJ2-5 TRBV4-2 CASSQGIQTEGRGETQYF
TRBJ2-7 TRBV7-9 CASSLTQYEQYF
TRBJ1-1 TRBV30 CAWSAWDRVGTEAFF
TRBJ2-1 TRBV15 CATSRASGLLNNEQFF
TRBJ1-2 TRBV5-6 CASSPGHDGYTF
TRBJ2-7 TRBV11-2 CASSLDWYEQYF
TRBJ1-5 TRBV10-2 CASMWRGNQPQHF
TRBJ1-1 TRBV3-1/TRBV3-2 CASSQETGEAFF
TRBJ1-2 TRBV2 CASSVDRDYGYTF
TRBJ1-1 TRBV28 CASSLDRVDTEAFF
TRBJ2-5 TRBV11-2 CASSLSLPGETQYF
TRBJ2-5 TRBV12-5 CASGSTSGSDGETQYF
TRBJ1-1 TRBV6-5 CASSPLNTEAFF
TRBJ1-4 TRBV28 CASSLRVEEKLFF
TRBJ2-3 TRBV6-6 CASSYSGQGTTDTQYF
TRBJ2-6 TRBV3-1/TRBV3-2 CASSQRTPSGANVLTF
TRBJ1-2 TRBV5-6 CASSLRGLRDGYTF
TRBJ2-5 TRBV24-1 CATQTSGAGTQYF
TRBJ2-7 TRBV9 CASSVGAGGSYEQYF
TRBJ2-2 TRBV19 CASLVDTGELFF
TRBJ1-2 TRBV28 CASSFVSEAGYTF
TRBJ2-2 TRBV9 CASSVGGGANTGELFF
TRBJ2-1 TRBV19 CASETGTSANNEQFF
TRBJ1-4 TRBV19 CASNGDAAARTNEKLFF
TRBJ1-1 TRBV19 CASTTPGGGTEAFF